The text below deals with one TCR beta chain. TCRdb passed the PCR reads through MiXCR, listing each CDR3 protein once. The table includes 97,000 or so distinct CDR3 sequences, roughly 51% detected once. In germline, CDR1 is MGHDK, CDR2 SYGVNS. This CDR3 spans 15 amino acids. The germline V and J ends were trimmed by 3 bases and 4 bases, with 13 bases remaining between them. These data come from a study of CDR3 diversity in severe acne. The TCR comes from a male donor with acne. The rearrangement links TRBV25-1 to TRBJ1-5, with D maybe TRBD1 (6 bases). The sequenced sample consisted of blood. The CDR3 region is CASSDGQGTNQPQHF. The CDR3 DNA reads TGTGCCAGCAGTGATGGTCAGGGGACGAATCAGCCCCAGCATTTT.